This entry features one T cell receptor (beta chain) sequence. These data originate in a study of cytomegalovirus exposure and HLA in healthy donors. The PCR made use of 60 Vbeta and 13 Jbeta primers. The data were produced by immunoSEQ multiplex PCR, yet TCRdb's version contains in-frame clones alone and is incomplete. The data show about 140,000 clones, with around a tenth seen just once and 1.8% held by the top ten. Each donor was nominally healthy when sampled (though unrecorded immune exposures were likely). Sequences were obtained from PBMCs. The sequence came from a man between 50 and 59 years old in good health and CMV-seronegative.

The CDR3 region is CAWSASGNRADTQYF. The CDR3 DNA is TGTGCCTGGAGTGCCTCCGGGAATAGGGCGGATACGCAGTATTTT. The rearrangement uses TRBV30 and TRBJ2-3; D may be TRBD2 (5 bases). The germline V gene encodes CDR1 GTSNPN and CDR2 SVGIG (reference sequence). The CDR3 totals 15 residues. Trimming shortened V by 1 base and J by 6 bases, and 17 bases separated the two germline ends.